This T cell receptor beta chain was found in a study of vaccination and CD4 T cells after COVID-19. Sequenced with the Oncomine TCR Beta short-read assay was DNA taken from cultured CD4+ T cells. TCRdb fed the PCR reads into MiXCR, producing one record per CDR3 protein. Of about 4,600 distinct CDR3 sequences listed, over 25% were seen once; the top ten hold approximately 32%. Treatment denoted: roughly 11-day PBMC culture with coronavirus spike peptide pools or control peptides (ViraFEST assay). ViraFEST used peptide pools to expand antigen-specific T cells before TCR sequencing. IL-2 at 10 IU/ml and peptide pools at 10 ug/ml were added to PBMCs cultured at around 2 million per well. The CDR3 runs to 20 residues. Germline CDR1 is MNHNS and CDR2 is SASEGT. The J segment lost 0 bases and the V segment lost 0 bases, leaving 6 bases of the junction unmatched. By sample fraction, this clonotype is medium-sized. Its specificity is unknown.

The sample was CD4+ T cells from blood, cultured in vitro. This TCR derives from a human donor who had recovered from COVID-19. The chain carries TRBV6-1 and TRBJ2-4; TRBD2 matches at 15 bases. The CDR3: CASSEARTSGGGLAKNIQYF. CDR3 DNA sequence: TGTGCCAGCAGTGAAGCCCGGACTAGCGGGGGGGGGTTAGCCAAAAACATTCAGTACTTC.